Presented here are 8 T cell receptor beta chains from one specimen sequenced in a study of graft-versus-host responses after intestinal transplantation. Their specific antigens are unknown. The assay was immunoSEQ multiplex PCR, and TCRdb's table has in-frame clones only and misses some. This table holds tens of thousands of clones, nearly 85% found once. The specimen comprised unstimulated CD4+ T cells sorted from spleen or lymph node cells, sampled before transplant. The receptors here all came from a human donor who was the organ donor for an intestinal transplant.

The gene calls are TRBV11-2 and TRBJ2-2; D not resolved. The CDR3 is 15 residues long. Trimming stripped 5 bases from V and 5 bases from J, with 15 bases between. CDR1 is SGHAT, CDR2 FQNNGV, per germline. The CDR3 DNA follows: TGTGCCAGCAGCCCACGAGTGGTTTGGACCGGGGAGCTGTTTTTT. Translating it yields CASSPRVVWTGELFF.

The J gene is TRBJ2-2, the V gene TRBV12-5, with D possibly TRBD1 on 6 matching bases. Looked up from germline, CDR1 is LGHNT and CDR2 is FRNRAP. The CDR3 loop spans 13 amino acids. The V gene lost 6 bases and the J gene lost 2 bases, with 7 bases spanning the gap. The CDR3 DNA reads as TGTGCTAGTGGGGACAGCAACACCGGGGAGCTGTTTTTT. It translates to CASGDSNTGELFF.

As regards this clone: At one of its ends the junction is not consistent with the germline gene, which may arise from a read error. The chain has TRBV2 and TRBJ2-1; 8 bases agree with TRBD1. This CDR3 is 13 amino acids long. Germline-derived CDR1 and CDR2 are SNHLY and FYNNEI. The chain's CDR3 is CASSEGPRDRSVF. As DNA, the CDR3 is TGTGCCAGCAGTGAAGGGCCCCGGGACAGGTCTGTCTTC.

V is TRBV30 and J is TRBJ2-5; D perhaps matches TRBD1 (5 bases). This CDR3 region has 13 residues. Trimming pared 4 bases from V and 5 bases from J, leaving 14 bases between. CDR1 is GTSNPN, CDR2 SVGIG, per germline (reference sequence). The CDR3 nucleotides read TGTGCCTGGACAGGGATCGGTCAGGAGACCCAGTACTTC. It is translated as CAWTGIGQETQYF.

The rearrangement joins TRBV6-1 to TRBJ1-4, with no clear D. Germline CDR1 reads MNHNS; CDR2 reads SASEGT. The CDR3 runs to 15 residues. Trimming stripped 2 bases from V and 2 bases from J, with 9 bases between. CDR3 coding DNA: TGTGCCAGCAGTGAAACCGTGGCCACTAATGAAAAACTGTTTTTT. Translating it yields CASSETVATNEKLFF.

The chain has TRBV19 and TRBJ2-6; D may be TRBD2 (6 bases). Germline lookup yields CDR1 LNHDA and CDR2 SQIVND (reference sequence). Trimming stripped 7 bases from V and 4 bases from J, with 20 bases between. The CDR3 spans 17 residues. CDR3 coding DNA: TGTGCCAGTAAGGGAACTCGGGGGTCGGCCGGGGCCAACGTCCTGACTTTC. Translation gives CASKGTRGSAGANVLTF.

The chain recombines TRBV5-1 with TRBJ2-5; 15 positions agree with TRBD2. Unmatched junction bases numbered 2, after V lost 3 bases and J lost 2 bases. There are 16 residues in the CDR3. Germline V gene lookup returns CDR1 SGHRS and CDR2 YFSETQ. The CDR3: CASSSGTSGGQETQYF. CDR3 DNA: TGCGCCAGCAGCTCCGGGACTAGCGGGGGGCAAGAGACCCAGTACTTC.

This clone appeared once. V usage is TRBV6-5 and J usage is TRBJ2-7; 7 bases fit TRBD1. Per the germline V gene, CDR1 is MNHEY and CDR2 is SVGAGI. The V segment lost 6 bases and the J segment 3 bases; nucleotides outside the gene matches: 5. This CDR3 has 13 amino acids. The chain's CDR3 is CASREQGSYEQYV. Written as DNA, the CDR3 is TGTGCCAGCAGAGAACAGGGGAGCTACGAGCAGTACGTC.